What follows is one T cell receptor (beta chain) and its context. Its antigen is unknown. It has no much larger one-base neighbor in the sample; base qualities were not kept. This entry belongs to a study of esophageal squamous cell carcinoma tumors (dated by TCRdb to the early 2020s). Regarding the research as a whole: Immuno relation high and low groups were defined by principal component analysis with K-means clustering applied to immunohistochemical T-cell and checkpoint marker values. The approximately 9 cases yielded approximately 1.6 million total TCRalpha reads and 1 million to 1.3 million total TCRbeta reads, and around 31,000 and 34,000 of those reads, respectively, were unique. TCR sequencing covered around 10 patients: five randomly selected high immuno relation cases and five background-matched low immuno relation cases. The wider cohort comprised approximately 53 surgically treated esophageal squamous cell carcinoma patients in Japan, with approximately 21 high and some 32 low immuno relation cases. The goal of the study was to evaluate both the diversity of the TCR repertoire and the shared TCR repertoires of T cells inside the tumor environment of esophageal squamous cell carcinoma.

The CDR3, from cysteine to phenylalanine, totals 13 residues. The read is trimmed to its CDR3 DNA, 39 bases read in frame from base 1. The germline V gene sets CDR1 to SGHVS and CDR2 to FNYEAQ. V drops 2 bases and J drops 8 bases, leaving 12 bases in between. Libraries were prepared through 5' RACE. PCR was performed with KAPA HiFi using TCRalpha or TCRbeta constant-region primers together with a P20EA primer, and a nested second PCR was then carried out with CA2 or CB2. TCR genes were amplified by unbiased adaptor ligation RT-PCR, with reverse transcription by Superscript III and a polyT18-containing BSL-18E primer. After second-strand synthesis and blunting, the P10EA/P20EA adaptor was ligated to the cDNA 5' end, followed by NotI digestion. Both the first and second PCRs consisted of around 18 cycles of 98 degrees C for 20 s, 65 degrees C for 30 s and 72 degrees C for 1 min. Amplicons were indexed with the Nextera XT Index kit v2 Set A, pooled in equimolar amounts and quantified on a Qubit 2.0 Fluorometer. For sequencing, the Illumina MiSeq platform generated 2x300 bp paired-end reads. In the paper's pipeline: Using Repertoire Genesis software ver.1.0, reads were assigned to V and J genes based on the highest identity to IMGT reference sequences. CDR3 was defined from Cys104 to Phe118 plus Gly119 and translated, and unique sequence reads were defined by distinct V, J and CDR3 amino acids. Shared V|J combinations were selected as significant in both a Fisher's exact test in edgeR and a Mann Whitney U test. After singletons were removed and 500 repertoire combinations were bootstrapped, the repertoire dissimilarity index was calculated with the R rdi package. The raw public data were reprocessed by TCRdb itself: fastp quality trimming at Q25, MiXCR clonotype calling, in-frame beta chains only. Identical CDR3 proteins give one entry, which carries the most common genes and DNA. The authors' filters were not applied to this entry. The sample table lists over 5,000 distinct CDR3 sequences, about 20% of them with a count of one. The biggest ten clones account for around a third of the sample.

Enrollment excluded patients who had received neoadjuvant chemotherapy or who had no clinical information. All of the TCR-sequenced cases shown were male, and each had a subtotal esophagectomy with 2- or 3-field lymphadenectomy. No T-cell sorting was done; instead, RNA was pulled from bulk tumor tissue sections using a Qiagen AllPrep kit. Small sections of surgically resected tumor tissue were stored in RNAlater reagent at -80°C until RNA extraction. General findings and caveats noted by the study authors: Twenty-seven TRAV|TRAJ and over 20 TRBV|TRBJ combinations appeared shared among high immuno relation cases, including TRAV13-1|TRAJ22 and TRBV7-9|TRBJ2-7. The high and low immuno relation groups did not differ in total TCR repertoire counts, but the high immuno relation group had more significant repertoire counts. Three of the 10 cases showed a single dominant TCRalpha VJ recombination with apparently reduced TCRalpha diversity. Only a few cases were included in the TCR repertoire analysis, and no investigation at the CDR3 clonotype level was carried out. TCRalpha and TCRbeta chains were sequenced separately, so chain pairing and recognized antigens remained unknown. Given the large variation in the TCRalphabeta repertoire, the shared V|J recombination candidates might have been chosen by chance.

The TCR originated in a man aged 45 to 85 with esophageal squamous cell carcinoma. Here the chain combines TRBV7-6 and TRBJ1-2, and the D gene may be TRBD1, 6 bases matching. Sequences were obtained from tumor tissue. The bases read TGTGCCAGCAGCTTATACGAGGGGGGCGGCTACACCTTC. Translated, it reads CASSLYEGGGYTF.